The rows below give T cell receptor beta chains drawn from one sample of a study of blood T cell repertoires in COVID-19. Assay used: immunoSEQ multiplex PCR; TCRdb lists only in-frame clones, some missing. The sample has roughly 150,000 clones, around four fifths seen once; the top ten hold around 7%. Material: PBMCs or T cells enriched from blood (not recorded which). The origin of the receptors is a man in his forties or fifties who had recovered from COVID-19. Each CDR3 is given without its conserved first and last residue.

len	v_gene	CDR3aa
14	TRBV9	ASSVGQKGDNYGYT
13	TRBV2	ASSGTAGGQETQY
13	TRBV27	ASRRQGGMNTEAF
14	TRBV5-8	ASSPPDRTTNEKLF
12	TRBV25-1	ASRQGARNQPQH
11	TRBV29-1	SVDRGTYNEQF
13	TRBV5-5	ASSPIRGGNQPQH
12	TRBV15	ATSNTGTAYGYT
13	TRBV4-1	ASSQDHTGLYEQY
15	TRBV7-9	ASSTPSGGANTGELF
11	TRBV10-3	AIRPGQTYEQY
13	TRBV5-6	ASSLSRATYNEQF
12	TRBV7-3	ASSLTHSGNTQY
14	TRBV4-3	ASSQERRGGAYEQY
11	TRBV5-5	ASSLAEEQPQH
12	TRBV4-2	ASSQVDRGYEQY
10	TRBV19	ASTGGGVTQH
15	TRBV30	AWSVPLMRGGYNEQF
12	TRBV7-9	ASSRTGAITEAF
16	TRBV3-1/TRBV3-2	ASSQVPPGAGGWDTQY
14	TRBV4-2	ASSQERGQGAFGYT
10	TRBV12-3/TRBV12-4	ASSLRATEAF
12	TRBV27	ASSQQGQYNEQF
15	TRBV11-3	ASSPRSGGPLADTQY
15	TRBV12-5	ASGPGTGTFSNQPQH
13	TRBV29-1	SVGSPTRANYGYT
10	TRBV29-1	SAAGTSYEQY
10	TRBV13	ASTQRGYEQY
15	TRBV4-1	ASSQVTGGSYNSPLH
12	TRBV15	ATSTGDSGNTIY
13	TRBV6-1	ASSEALRLPLEQY
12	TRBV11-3	ASSSQGLAGELF
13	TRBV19	ASSPGGGRIYGYT
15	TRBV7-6	ASSSLTSGGLQETQY
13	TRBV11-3	ASSLRSGINEKLF
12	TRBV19	ASRGQPPEEKLF
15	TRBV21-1	AGGGVTSLFFSNEQF
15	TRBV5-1	ASSSERPSGGTYEQY
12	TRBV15	ATQRLAGTDTQY
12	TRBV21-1	ASSKWHSQDGYT
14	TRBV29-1	SVGPQSRVANYGYT
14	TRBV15	ATRHTGVFTRNEQF
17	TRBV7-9	ASSLGTSQPSNLNTEAF
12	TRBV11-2	ASSLSRGTGLTF
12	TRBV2	ASSEEGALKKLF
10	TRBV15	ATSRPDSEAF
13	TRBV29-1	SVEGVGGAGNIQY
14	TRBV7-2	ASSPGGSSGANVLT
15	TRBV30	AWMPGQGPSYNSPLH
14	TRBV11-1	ASSEQESSYNSPLH
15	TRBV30	AWTPSWGQGGYNEQF
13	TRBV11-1	ASSLLAGAYNEQF
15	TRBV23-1	ASLIDRMEYSNQPQH